The clone carrying this T cell receptor beta chain has just a few counts. Its antigen is currently unknown. The entry originates in a study of beta chain features in type 1 diabetes. Study observations and caveats: Sampled from patients, naive, central memory and Treg TCRB repertoires appeared more similar than those sampled from healthy donors. The study found fewer insertions and more deletions at VDJ junctions in type 1 diabetes patients.

The CDR3 is made up of 13 amino acids. Unmatched junction bases numbered 5, after V lost 6 bases and J lost 5 bases. Germline V gives CDR1 LNHDA, CDR2 SQIVND (reference sequence). Sorting with CD45RO/CCR7/CD25/CD127/CD95/CD27 yielded naive, central memory, regulatory and stem-like memory CD4+ cells. The whole isolated RNA underwent reverse transcription, so sequencing captured expressed TCRB transcripts. This table comes from immunoSEQ multiplex PCR, and its TCRdb copy is limited to in-frame clones, with some not included. This sample has 860,000 or so clones; 17% occur once, and the top ten carry 0.02% to 0.03%.

The sequencing sample was made of naive CD4+ T cells from blood. The rearrangement joins TRBV19 to TRBJ2-5; 8 nucleotides line up with TRBD1. This clonotype originated in a woman under 30 in good health. This CDR3 is CASSGQGPETQYF. DNA of the CDR3: TGTGCCAGTAGCGGACAGGGACCCGAGACCCAGTACTTC.